This T cell receptor beta chain was documented in a study of circulating and synovial CD4+ cells in juvenile arthritis. CDR3 length: 14 residues. The V gene's germline CDR1 is SGHRS and CDR2 YFSETQ. Trimming took 1 base from V and 0 from J, leaving 7 bases between them. Libraries were prepared by immunoSEQ multiplex PCR; TCRdb keeps only in-frame clonotypes and omits some of them. Of 25,000 to 35,000 clones listed, over 85% were seen once; the top ten hold about 3.1%. The origin of this receptor is a human donor with juvenile idiopathic arthritis. The chain employs TRBV5-1 and TRBJ1-1, with D possibly matching TRBD1 (5 bases). Source material: CD4+ T cells from blood. In DNA form, the CDR3 reads TGCGCCAGCAGCTTGAGGGGAATGAACACTGAAGCTTTCTTT. It yields the protein CASSLRGMNTEAFF. Using reference TRBV5-1 and TRBJ1-1 for the parts outside the CDR3, the full variable domain is KAGVTQTPRYLIKTRGQQVTLSCSPISGHRSVSWYQQTPGQGLQFLFEYFSETQRNKGNFPGRFSGRQFSNSRSEMNVSTLELGDSALYLCASSLRGMNTEAFFGQGTRLTVV.